This T cell receptor (beta chain) was recorded in a study of blood T cells in healthy people across ages. Study-wide results and caveats: It was not possible, with unsorted PBMCs, to conclusively compare naive and antigen-experienced cells.

Note on this clonotype: Its antigen is undetermined.

V lost 6 bases to trimming and J lost 4 bases; unmatched junction nucleotides: 15. The CDR3 extends over 16 amino acids. Germline CDR1 MNHEY, CDR2 SVGEGT. For the second PCR, which ran for about 7 to 11 cycles, a sample-barcoded 5' primer and a J-beta primer mix were used. TCRdb reanalysed the 5' RACE reads using MiXCR and keeps one entry per CDR3 protein. The data hold a few hundred thousand distinct CDR3 sequences, with roughly half observed a single time. The sample providers were healthy Caucasian people from Russia, aged about 6 to 90. V is TRBV6-2 or TRBV6-3 and J is TRBJ2-7; the match to TRBD1 covers 7 bases. What was sequenced was blood. The origin of this receptor is a man in his 60s in good health. The CDR3 here is CASSRNTAGTEYEQYF. The DNA for the CDR3 is TGTGCCAGCAGCCGTAACACAGCCGGGACAGAATACGAGCAGTACTTC.